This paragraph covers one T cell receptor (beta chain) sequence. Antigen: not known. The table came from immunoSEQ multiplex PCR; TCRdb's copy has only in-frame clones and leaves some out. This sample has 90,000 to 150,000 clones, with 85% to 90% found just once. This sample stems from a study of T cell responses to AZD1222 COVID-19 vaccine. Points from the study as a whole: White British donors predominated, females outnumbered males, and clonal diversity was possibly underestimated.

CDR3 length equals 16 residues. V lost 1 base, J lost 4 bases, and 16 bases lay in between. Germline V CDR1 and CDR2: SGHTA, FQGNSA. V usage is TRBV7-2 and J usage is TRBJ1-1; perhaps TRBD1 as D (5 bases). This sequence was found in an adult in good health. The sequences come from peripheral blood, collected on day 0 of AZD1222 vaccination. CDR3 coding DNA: TGTGCCAGCAGCTTAGGTAACCAGGGATTTGGCACTGAAGCTTTCTTT. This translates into CASSLGNQGFGTEAFF.